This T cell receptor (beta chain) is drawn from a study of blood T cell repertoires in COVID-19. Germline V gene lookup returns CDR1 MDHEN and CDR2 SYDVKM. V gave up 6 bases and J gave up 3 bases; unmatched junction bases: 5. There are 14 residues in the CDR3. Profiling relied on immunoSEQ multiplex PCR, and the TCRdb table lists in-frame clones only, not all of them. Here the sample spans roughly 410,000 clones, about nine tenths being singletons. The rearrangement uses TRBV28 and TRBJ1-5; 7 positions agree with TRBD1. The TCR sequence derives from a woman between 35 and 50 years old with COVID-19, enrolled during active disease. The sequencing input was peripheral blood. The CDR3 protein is CASSLGQFNQPQHF. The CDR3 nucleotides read TGTGCCAGCAGCCTGGGACAGTTCAATCAGCCCCAGCATTTT.